This TCR beta chain is from a study of T cells in Graves' hyperthyroidism and ophthalmopathy (dated 2019 in TCRdb). As for the study more broadly: Peripheral blood samples were taken at the time of initial diagnosis, prior to any treatment. For training and testing, the 100 or so patients in the discovery cohort were randomly divided in a 7:3 ratio. TCR V-J signatures able to tell the groups apart were searched for in a discovery cohort of more than 90 patients, of whom more than 40 had Graves' ophthalmopathy and under 65 had stable Graves' hyperthyroidism. Following sampling, methimazole starting at 30 mg daily was given to hyperthyroidism patients, and high-dose intravenous methylprednisolone was given to ophthalmopathy patients. In roughly six Graves' hyperthyroidism patients, the study also compared T-cell repertoires from thyroid tissue with T-cell repertoires from blood. Prospective prediction of ophthalmopathy was tested in an independent validation cohort consisting of 18 to 20 hyperthyroidism patients and more than 15 patients who later progressed to ophthalmopathy. The paper describes TCR Vbeta CDR3 sequencing of 120 to 150 peripheral blood samples, made up of around 41 ophthalmopathy patients, 70 to 80 hyperthyroidism patients and 17 progressor patients.

Amplification of TCR beta CDR3 regions was carried out from RNA transcripts. The first round of RT-PCR for the TCR CDR3 was performed with the HTBI primer set and the Qiagen OneStep RT-PCR kit. The libraries were constructed in a second round of multiplex PCR and then size-selected and purified. Paired-end sequencing of the libraries was performed with 100 bp reads on an Illumina HiSeq2000. From the authors' description of their analysis: Raw data were processed with SOAPnuke, discarding reads with adapters, uncalled bases, mean Phred below 15, or no exact constant-primer or identifier match. COPE v1.2.5 was used to merge high-quality paired reads, and clonotypes were defined as unique nucleotide sequences. Clonotypes were aligned to IMGT TRBV, TRBD and TRBJ reference segments using MiTCR v1.1. Analysis was restricted to V-J combinations with a frequency above 0.0001, which covered 99% to 99.2% of repertoires. The TCS score was defined as F50 (clonal expansion) divided by E x V (chaos), with BLOSUM62-based TCRdist calculated between CDR3 peptides within each V-J. Welch's t-statistics and random forest reduced 500 to 650 V-J features to under 15, which were used in a naive Bayes classifier (R e1071). TCRdb reprocessing: public reads trimmed at Q25 with fastp, clones called with MiXCR, in-frame beta chains kept. Entries that share a CDR3 protein sequence are merged under the most common genes and DNA. V and J calls and clone size were set by TCRdb, not the authors. The sample data list almost 350,000 distinct CDR3 sequences, and 15% to 20% of these were observed just once. The top ten clonotypes cover 15% of the sample.

What the work shows at the level of the full study, not this receptor alone: No statistical method was used to fix the sample size in advance, and group allocation was not hidden from the investigators. A model built on a 13 V-J signature distinguished ophthalmopathy from stable hyperthyroidism, reaching approximately 89% sensitivity and about 81% specificity in cross-validation and 80%/75% in testing. In validation, the model predicted progression to ophthalmopathy a median of about 5.9 months before onset, with approximately 70% sensitivity and roughly 77% specificity. Most expanded thyroid clonotypes (frequency above 0.001) were also detected in blood, suggesting blood repertoires may reflect thyroid immune responses.

Moderately to severely active disease, a Clinical Activity Score of at least 3, a NOSPECS grade of at least 4, and a duration under 3 months were present in ophthalmopathy patients. Patients with uncontrolled infections, other autoimmune diseases, pregnancy or lactation were excluded. Diagnoses were based on clinical symptoms, serum thyroxine and TRAb, thyroid ultrasound and orbital computed tomography. Ficoll-Paque density gradient centrifugation was used to isolate PBMCs from about 10 ml of fresh peripheral blood. Total RNA was extracted with Trizol reagent, and quality was checked on an Agilent 2100 Bioanalyzer. As regards this clonotype: Its specific antigen is unknown. Nothing much larger sits one base from this clone, and base qualities are not available.

CDR1 and CDR2 (MDHEN, SYDVKM) derive from the germline V gene. Trimming takes 6 bases off V and 4 bases off J; junction bases not matched to a gene: 3. The CDR3, from cysteine to phenylalanine, totals 13 residues. Only the CDR3 part of the read is kept: 39 bases, read in frame from the first base. This chain is built from TRBV28 and TRBJ2-5; 9 bases in the junction line up with TRBD1. Sequencing input: blood. The TCR comes from a middle-aged woman with Graves' ophthalmopathy. The CDR3 loop reads CASRLTGGETQYF. The base sequence is TGTGCCAGCAGATTGACAGGGGGAGAGACCCAGTACTTC.